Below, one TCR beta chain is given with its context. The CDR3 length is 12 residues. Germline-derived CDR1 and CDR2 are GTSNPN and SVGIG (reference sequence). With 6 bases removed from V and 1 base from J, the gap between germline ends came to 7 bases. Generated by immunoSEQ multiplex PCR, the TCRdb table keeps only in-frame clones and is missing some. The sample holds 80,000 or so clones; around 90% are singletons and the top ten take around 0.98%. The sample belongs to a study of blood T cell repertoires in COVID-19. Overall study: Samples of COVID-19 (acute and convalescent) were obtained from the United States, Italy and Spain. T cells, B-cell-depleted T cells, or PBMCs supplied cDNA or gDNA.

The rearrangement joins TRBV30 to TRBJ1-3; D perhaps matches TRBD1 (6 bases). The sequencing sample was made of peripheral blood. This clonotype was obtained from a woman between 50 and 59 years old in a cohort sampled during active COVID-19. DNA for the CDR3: TGTGCCTGCCAGGGGTCTGGAAACACCATATATTTT. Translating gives CACQGSGNTIYF. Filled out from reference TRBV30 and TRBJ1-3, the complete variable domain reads SQTIHQWPATLVQPVGSPLSLECTVEGTSNPNLYWYRQAAGRGLQLLFYSVGIGQISSEVPQNLSASRPQDRQFILSSKKLLLSDSGFYLCACQGSGNTIYFGEGSWLTVV.